This T cell receptor (beta chain) was profiled in a study of T cells in Graves' hyperthyroidism and ophthalmopathy. Study-wide results and caveats: Ophthalmopathy could be told apart from stable hyperthyroidism with a 13 V-J model.

The CDR3 regions of TCR beta were amplified from RNA transcripts. Using the HTBI primer set, a first-round RT-PCR was run on the TCR CDR3. TCRdb reprocessed the multiplex PCR reads via MiXCR and lists one record per CDR3 protein. The table includes fewer than 550,000 distinct CDR3 sequences, approximately 14% detected once. The V gene lost 3 bases and the J gene lost 5 bases, with 8 bases spanning the gap. This CDR3 spans 12 amino acids. Germline CDR1 is KGHSH and CDR2 is LQKENI. Note on this clonotype: Its cognate antigen is unknown.

PBMCs were sourced from roughly 9.3 ml fresh peripheral blood. The sequence was obtained from a woman between 18 and 29 years old with Graves' hyperthyroidism. The genes are TRBV18 and TRBJ2-7, with a tentative D call TRBD1 (6 bases). The specimen sequenced was blood. The CDR3 DNA reads as TGTGCCAGCTCACCGGGACAAGACGAGCAGTACTTC. Amino acids: CASSPGQDEQYF.